The next 27 T cell receptor beta chains were all read from a single sample in a study of blood T cell repertoires in COVID-19. Some clones are missing from TCRdb's copy, which holds only in-frame ones; the method was immunoSEQ multiplex PCR. Among about 100,000 clones listed, 70% to 90% were seen once. The sample taken for sequencing was peripheral blood. Every receptor here comes from a man of 80 years or more with acute or convalescent COVID-19.

The CDR3 sequence: CASSLNPGGRETQYF. CDR3 coding DNA: TGTGCCAGCAGCTTAAACCCAGGGGGCAGAGAGACCCAGTACTTC. The V gene is TRBV7-2, the J gene TRBJ2-5; 8 bases are a match to TRBD1. Germline assignment: CDR1 SGHTA and CDR2 FQGNSA. CDR3 length equals 15 residues. V lost 2 bases and J lost 4; bases outside the gene matches: 6.

This clone was recorded only once. The V and J genes are TRBV5-4 and TRBJ1-2; D might be TRBD1 (6 bases). Germline lookup yields CDR1 SGHNT and CDR2 YYREEE (reference sequence). This CDR3 contains 15 residues. V lost 0 bases to trimming and J lost 7 bases, with 16 bases between them. CDR3 nucleotide sequence: TGTGCCAGCAGCTTGGCCTATCGGGGGGCGGGTGGCTACACCTTC. Translated: CASSLAYRGAGGYTF.

The rearrangement joins TRBV24-1 to TRBJ2-7, with D perhaps TRBD2 (7 bases). From germline, CDR1 is KGHDR and CDR2 SFDVKD. V was trimmed by 9 bases and J by 5 bases, leaving 16 bases between them. This CDR3 is 13 amino acids long. CDR3 residues: CATGGAGTDEQYF. DNA of the CDR3: TGTGCCACCGGGGGGGCAGGGACCGACGAGCAGTACTTC.

This chain joins TRBV6-5 and TRBJ1-1; D uncertain. CDR1 and CDR2 from the germline V gene are MNHEY and SVGAGI. The V gene lost 6 bases and the J gene lost 0 bases, with 8 bases spanning the gap. This CDR3 comprises 13 residues. The CDR3 reads CASRAGMNTEAFF. CDR3 sequence (DNA): TGTGCCAGCAGGGCGGGGATGAACACTGAAGCTTTCTTT.

For the CDR3, the DNA is TGTGCCAGCAGCTTGGGCTTGACTAGCGGAAAAACAAGCTCCTACAATGAGCAGTTCTTC. Protein: CASSLGLTSGKTSSYNEQFF. The chain recombines TRBV5-8 with TRBJ2-1, with 9 bases that match TRBD2. The germline gives CDR1 SGHTS, CDR2 YDEGEE. The CDR3 is 20 residues long. The V and J ends lost 0 bases and 0 bases, in that order; junction bases with no gene match: 13.

J is TRBJ2-2 and V is TRBV10-2; TRBD2 agrees at 10 bases. Germline CDR1 is WSHSY and CDR2 is SAAADI. The CDR3 sequence is 14 residues long. The J segment lost 4 bases and the V segment lost 6 bases, leaving 2 bases of the junction unmatched. CDR3 in DNA: TGCGCCAGCAGGGCTAGCGGGAGCACCGGGGAGCTGTTTTTT. Encoded protein: CASRASGSTGELFF.

This clone was found once. The J gene is TRBJ2-1, the V gene TRBV6-5; 11 nucleotides line up with TRBD2. The ends lost 6 bases at V and 7 bases at J; junction bases unmatched: 5. Germline CDR1 reads MNHEY; CDR2 reads SVGAGI. The CDR3 consists of 14 residues. The CDR3 region is CASRLAGVYNEQFF. In DNA form, the CDR3 reads TGTGCCAGCAGACTAGCGGGAGTTTATAATGAGCAGTTCTTC.

J is TRBJ2-2 and V is TRBV3-1 (or the pseudogene TRBV3-2); 11 bases line up with TRBD2. Germline values: CDR1 LGHDT, CDR2 YNNKEL (reference sequence). V lost 3 bases to trimming and J lost 8 bases; unmatched junction nucleotides: 14. This CDR3 has 18 amino acids. CDR3 in amino acids: CASSQGPLAGGGLGELFF. The CDR3 DNA reads as TGTGCCAGCAGCCAGGGCCCCCTAGCGGGAGGTGGGTTGGGGGAGCTGTTTTTT.

The chain carries TRBV2 and TRBJ1-4, with 7 nucleotides matching TRBD1. This CDR3 has 12 amino acids. Looked up from germline, CDR1 is SNHLY and CDR2 is FYNNEI. V was clipped by 8 bases and J by 4 bases; unmatched bases: 1. For the CDR3, the DNA is TGTGCCAGCGGGACAGTTAATGAAAAACTGTTTTTT. Residues: CASGTVNEKLFF.

The rearrangement uses TRBV6-2 or TRBV6-3 and TRBJ2-7; 9 nucleotides line up with TRBD1. Germline V gene data show CDR1 as MNHEY and CDR2 as SVGEGT. This CDR3 spans 17 amino acids. After removal of 0 bases from V and 3 bases from J, the junction contained 9 bases not matched to a gene. CDR3 region: CASSYSKLGTGFYEQYF. The CDR3 nucleotides are TGTGCCAGCAGTTACTCGAAGTTGGGGACAGGGTTCTACGAGCAGTACTTC.

The CDR3 loop is CASSINTGGPYEQYF. The CDR3 DNA follows: TGTGCCAGTAGTATTAACACAGGGGGGCCCTACGAGCAGTACTTC. The rearrangement links TRBV19 to TRBJ2-7; 8 positions agree with TRBD1. The ends lost 3 bases at V and 2 bases at J; junction bases unmatched: 6. Germline-derived CDR1 and CDR2 are LNHDA and SQIVND (reference sequence). This CDR3 comprises 15 residues.

This sequence joins TRBV3-1 (or the pseudogene TRBV3-2) and TRBJ1-4, with TRBD1 matching 7 bases. The germline CDR1 and CDR2 sequences are LGHDT and YNNKEL (reference sequence). This CDR3 spans 14 amino acids. With 6 bases clipped from V and 5 bases from J, the junction kept 6 bases outside the gene matches. The DNA of the CDR3 is TGTGCCAGCAGACCACGGACAGGAAATGAAAAACTGTTTTTT. The encoded protein is CASRPRTGNEKLFF.

The rearrangement links TRBV6-5 to TRBJ2-5; D possibly corresponds to TRBD1 (6 bases). The CDR3 consists of 12 residues. V gave up 5 bases and J gave up 9 bases, with 13 bases separating them. Germline V gene lookup returns CDR1 MNHEY and CDR2 SVGAGI. Here the CDR3 DNA reads TGTGCCAGCAGTCCATCAGGGGTAGCCCAGTACTTC. Its protein product is CASSPSGVAQYF.

The V and J genes are TRBV19 and TRBJ2-1; TRBD2 matches 7 bases. Per the germline V gene, CDR1 is LNHDA and CDR2 is SQIVND (reference sequence). Trimming cost V 0 bases and J 6 bases; bases outside gene matches: 2. This CDR3 has 14 amino acids. The CDR3 DNA is TGTGCCAGTAGTATAGAGGCGGGAGCCAATGAGCAGTTCTTC. Amino acids: CASSIEAGANEQFF.

The gene calls are TRBV11-2 and TRBJ2-2; TRBD1 agrees at 9 bases. V was clipped by 1 base and J by 3 bases; unmatched bases: 9. CDR1 and CDR2 from the germline V gene are SGHAT and FQNNGV. This CDR3 region has 18 residues. CDR3 amino acids: CASSLVLWDREDTGELFF. As DNA, the CDR3 is TGTGCCAGCAGCTTAGTATTGTGGGACAGGGAGGACACCGGGGAGCTGTTTTTT.

The V and J genes are TRBV5-6 and TRBJ2-7, with 10 bases that match TRBD1. The CDR3 extends over 15 amino acids. CDR1 SGHDT and CDR2 YYEEEE come from the germline V gene. The V segment lost 3 bases and the J segment 7 bases; nucleotides outside the gene matches: 10. CDR3 amino acids: CASSSRDRGIGEQYF. As DNA, the CDR3 is TGTGCCAGCAGCTCCCGGGACAGGGGAATCGGGGAGCAGTACTTC.

The chain joins TRBV19 to TRBJ1-5, with 7 bases matching TRBD1. CDR1 is LNHDA and CDR2 is SQIVND in the germline V gene (reference sequence). CDR3 length equals 15 residues. J lost 7 bases, V lost 2 bases, and 8 bases had no gene match. CDR3 amino acids: CASSISTGNGQPQHF. For the CDR3, the DNA is TGTGCCAGTAGTATATCGACAGGGAACGGGCAGCCCCAGCATTTT.

In DNA form, the CDR3 reads TGTGCCAGCAGTGAATCACTAGCGGGAGGGCCGTTGACCCAGTACTTC. It specifies CASSESLAGGPLTQYF. The rearrangement joins TRBV6-1 to TRBJ2-5; 13 nucleotides align to TRBD2. Unmatched junction bases numbered 7, after V lost 2 bases and J lost 7 bases. Germline values: CDR1 MNHNS, CDR2 SASEGT. The CDR3 covers 16 residues.

The sample holds a few counts of this clone. This chain connects TRBV29-1 to TRBJ2-1; 10 bases line up with TRBD2. The CDR3 consists of 14 residues. In germline, CDR1 is SQVTM, CDR2 ANQGSEA. The trim removed 6 bases at V and 7 bases at J, leaving 9 bases unmatched. CDR3 protein: CSVRPSGRTNEQFF. The CDR3 bases are TGCAGCGTGCGTCCTAGCGGGAGAACTAATGAGCAGTTCTTC.

The CDR3 DNA sequence: TGTGCCAGCAGTGATCCGGGTTCAACTAACTATGGCTACACCTTC. Its translation is CASSDPGSTNYGYTF. The genes are TRBV2 and TRBJ1-2; no definite D call. From germline, CDR1 is SNHLY and CDR2 FYNNEI. The CDR3 runs to 15 residues. V was shortened by 3 bases and J by 0 bases, with 11 bases between the two germline ends.

This clone was seen once. The V gene is TRBV6-5, the J gene TRBJ1-4; D ambiguous. CDR1 and CDR2 from the germline V gene are MNHEY and SVGAGI. V dropped 6 bases and J dropped 7 bases, with 18 bases sitting between them. The CDR3 runs to 15 residues. The CDR3 is CASRSSAGGSEKLFF. The CDR3 bases are TGTGCCAGCAGATCGTCGGCAGGCGGGAGTGAAAAACTGTTTTTT.

The chain links TRBV19 to TRBJ2-1, with a tentative D call TRBD2 (5 bases). The CDR3 consists of 12 residues. Germline V CDR1 and CDR2: LNHDA, SQIVND (reference sequence). With 6 bases removed from V and 6 bases from J, the gap between germline ends came to 9 bases. CDR3 in DNA: TGTGCCAGTAGGGCCGGGGTCAATGAGCAGTTCTTC. Protein product: CASRAGVNEQFF.

This chain links TRBV15 with TRBJ2-7; TRBD1 aligns across 12 bases. The trim removed 8 bases at V and 8 bases at J, leaving 10 bases unmatched. CDR1 and CDR2 (germline): LNHNV, YYDKDF (reference sequence). CDR3 length: 14 amino acids. The CDR3 reads CATELGQGAGKQYF. CDR3 DNA: TGTGCCACCGAACTGGGACAGGGGGCCGGGAAGCAGTACTTC.

V is TRBV6-2 or TRBV6-3 and J is TRBJ1-5, with 7 bases that match TRBD1. J was trimmed by 4 bases and V by 6 bases; bases with no gene match: 6. CDR1 and CDR2 from the germline V gene are MNHEY and SVGEGT. This CDR3 is built from 14 residues. CDR3 residues: CASSTGANNQPQHF. CDR3 in DNA: TGTGCCAGCAGCACAGGGGCCAATAATCAGCCCCAGCATTTT.

The chain links TRBV7-9 to TRBJ2-7, with 11 bases fitting TRBD2. After removal of 3 bases from V and 6 bases from J, the junction contained 7 bases not matched to a gene. The CDR3 runs to 15 residues. Germline CDR1 SEHNR, CDR2 FQNEAQ (reference sequence). CDR3 sequence (DNA): TGTGCCAGCAGCTTCGGGACTAGCGGACCCCTCGAGCAGTACTTC. Its translation: CASSFGTSGPLEQYF.

The chain employs TRBV15 and TRBJ2-3, with D possibly TRBD1 on 6 matching bases. In germline, CDR1 is LNHNV, CDR2 YYDKDF (reference sequence). The CDR3 is 15 residues long. Trimming left V 1 base short and J 0 bases short, with 8 bases between. The CDR3 spells CATSRGTASTDTQYF. CDR3 DNA sequence: TGTGCCACCAGCAGAGGGACAGCTAGCACAGATACGCAGTATTTT.

The chain carries TRBV2 and TRBJ1-5; unclear D gene. CDR3 length: 12 residues. V gave up 5 bases and J gave up 9 bases, with 11 bases separating them. In germline, CDR1 is SNHLY, CDR2 FYNNEI. The CDR3 nucleotides read TGTGCCAGCAGTTACTCGGGAGTGCCCCAGCATTTT. This codes for CASSYSGVPQHF. The whole variable domain, remainder taken from reference TRBV2 and TRBJ1-5, is EPEVTQTPSHQVTQMGQEVILRCVPISNHLYFYWYRQILGQKVEFLVSFYNNEISEKSEIFDDQFSVERPDGSNFTLKIRSTKLEDSAMYFCASSYSGVPQHFGDGTRLSIL.